This T cell receptor beta chain was identified during a study of molecular identifiers for immune sequencing clone quantification. Sorting captured naive CD8 T cells as CD8+CD4-CCR7+CD45RA+. Broader study findings: Among under 1.1 million naive cells, spiked Jurkat TCR RNA from a single cell was reportedly detectable. Clones above 20 RNA copies held over 98% of effector molecules, under 1% in naive cells. Same-barcode identical TCR molecules could make highly expanded clones look smaller than they are.

The CDR3 has 12 amino acids. Germline V gene data show CDR1 as DFQATT and CDR2 as SNEGSKA (reference sequence). V lost 6 bases, J lost 1 base, and 6 bases lay in between. As for this clonotype: Its antigen remains unknown.

TCRdb re-derived calls from the PCR reads in MiXCR, one entry per CDR3 protein. Here the sample spans about 630,000 distinct CDR3 sequences, about 25% being singletons. Sequenced: naive CD8+ T cells from blood, with Jurkat cell RNA spiked in. Subset of the sample: FACS-sorted CD8+CD4-CCR7+CD45RA+ naive T cells. The sequence derives from a human donor in good health. Some libraries in this study had Jurkat cell RNA spiked in. The rearrangement joins TRBV20-1 to TRBJ2-2; D ambiguous. Written as DNA, the CDR3 is TGCAGTGCCCATGAGAACACCGGGGAGCTGTTTTTT. Translated: CSAHENTGELFF.